Listed here are 23 T cell receptor beta chains from one sample, sequenced in a study of blood T cell repertoires in COVID-19. Profiled with immunoSEQ multiplex PCR; TCRdb holds only in-frame clones, not every one. The sample lists about 250,000 clones, roughly 80% occurring once. Input material: peripheral blood. The receptor source for this set is a man older than 75 with acute or convalescent COVID-19.

The chain links TRBV11-2 to TRBJ2-1; tentative D call: TRBD2 (5 bases). Germline lookup yields CDR1 SGHAT and CDR2 FQNNGV. Trimming took off 0 bases at V and 6 bases at J, with 12 bases between the two ends. This CDR3 has 15 residues. The CDR3 DNA sequence: TGTGCCAGCAGCTTAGATCGAAGGAGGCTCAATGAGCAGTTCTTC. Its translation is CASSLDRRRLNEQFF.

The chain couples TRBV18 to TRBJ2-7; TRBD1 aligns across 8 bases. J lost 7 bases, V lost 6 bases, and 17 bases had no gene match. Germline V gene sequence: CDR1 KGHSH, CDR2 LQKENI. The CDR3 totals 16 residues. The CDR3 sequence: CASSTDREASRKEQYF. The CDR3 DNA is TGTGCCAGCTCGACGGACAGGGAGGCGTCCCGGAAAGAGCAGTACTTC.

The V call is TRBV28, the J call TRBJ2-1; 13 bases are shared with TRBD2. The CDR3 contains 14 residues. CDR1 and CDR2 (germline): MDHEN, SYDVKM. Trimming removed 6 bases from V and 8 bases from J; junction bases left unmatched: 4. The DNA of the CDR3 is TGTGCCAGCAGACTAGCGGGGGGGCCCTATGAGCAGTTCTTC. Translated, it gives CASRLAGGPYEQFF.

This sequence joins TRBV11-3 and TRBJ2-6; 9 nucleotides align to TRBD1. Germline assignment: CDR1 SGHNT and CDR2 YENEEA. The V and J ends lost 3 bases and 0 bases, in that order; junction bases with no gene match: 9. The CDR3 sequence is 19 residues long. CDR3 in DNA: TGTGCCAGCAGCTTGGACGGGACAGGGATTCCCTCTGGGGCCAACGTCCTGACTTTC. The encoded protein is CASSLDGTGIPSGANVLTF.

V and J are TRBV18 and TRBJ2-1, with 9 bases fitting TRBD1. The CDR3 runs to 14 residues. Germline values: CDR1 KGHSH, CDR2 LQKENI. After removal of 4 bases from V and 6 bases from J, the junction contained 4 bases not matched to a gene. The CDR3 spells CASSRTGQGNEQFF. CDR3 nucleotides: TGTGCCAGCTCACGAACGGGACAGGGCAATGAGCAGTTCTTC.

DNA of the CDR3: TGTGCCAGCAGTAAACAGGGGCTACGGTATGGCTACACCTTC. Translating gives CASSKQGLRYGYTF. V usage is TRBV2 and J usage is TRBJ1-2; TRBD1 matches at 7 bases. Looked up from germline, CDR1 is SNHLY and CDR2 is FYNNEI. V dropped 5 bases and J dropped 5; count of bases not matched to a gene: 8. The CDR3 is 14 amino acids.

The chain is built from TRBV3-1 (or the pseudogene TRBV3-2) and TRBJ2-7, with TRBD2 matching 10 bases. The germline V gene encodes CDR1 LGHDT and CDR2 YNNKEL (reference sequence). V was clipped by 2 bases and J by 2 bases; unmatched bases: 6. The CDR3 is 16 residues long. The CDR3 DNA reads as TGTGCCAGCAGCCAAACGGGGCTAGCGGGAGCCTACGAGCAGTACTTC. The encoded protein is CASSQTGLAGAYEQYF.

The rearrangement links TRBV7-9 to TRBJ1-2; weak D call: TRBD1 (5 bases). In germline, CDR1 is SEHNR, CDR2 FQNEAQ (reference sequence). The CDR3 runs 14 residues. V lost 1 base, J lost 8 bases, and 14 bases lay in between. CDR3 sequence: CASSLEAGHWGYTF. The CDR3 DNA is TGTGCCAGCAGCTTAGAGGCGGGGCATTGGGGCTACACCTTC.

The rearrangement joins TRBV19 to TRBJ1-2; D unclear. Trimming took off 6 bases at V and 5 bases at J, with 19 bases between the two ends. This CDR3 region has 15 residues. Germline V gene sequence: CDR1 LNHDA, CDR2 SQIVND (reference sequence). The CDR3 loop reads CASSPPRATLYGYTF. The CDR3 DNA reads as TGTGCCAGTAGCCCCCCGAGAGCTACCCTATATGGCTACACCTTC.

The chain has TRBV27 and TRBJ2-7; maybe TRBD1 (5 bases). V gave up 0 bases and J gave up 5 bases, with 14 bases separating them. The CDR3 runs 15 residues. Germline CDR1 MNHEY, CDR2 SMNVEV (reference sequence). The CDR3 DNA follows: TGTGCCAGCAGTTTATCCCGTGCAGGGTCCGACGAGCAGTACTTC. It is translated as CASSLSRAGSDEQYF.

This clone was picked up a small number of times. The chain has TRBV30 and TRBJ1-1, with TRBD1 matching over 7 bases. This CDR3 region has 14 residues. J gave up 7 bases and V 0 bases, and 8 bases lay outside the gene matches. Germline loops: CDR1 GTSNPN, CDR2 SVGIG (reference sequence). Here the CDR3 DNA reads TGTGCCTGGAGTGTGGGCAGGGGGATAGGTGAAGCTTTCTTT. Amino acids: CAWSVGRGIGEAFF.

A single count supports this clone. The V call is TRBV4-1, the J call TRBJ2-7; 7 bases map to TRBD1. CDR1 and CDR2 from the germline V gene are MGHRA and YSYEKL. CDR3 size: 13 residues. V lost 3 bases and J lost 5; bases outside the gene matches: 4. CDR3 amino acids: CASSQMGTDEQYF. The DNA of the CDR3 is TGCGCCAGCAGCCAGATGGGGACAGACGAGCAGTACTTC.

This chain uses TRBV28 with TRBJ2-7, with a weak D call TRBD1 (7 bases). From germline, CDR1 is MDHEN and CDR2 SYDVKM. V dropped 7 bases and J dropped 2 bases, with 12 bases sitting between them. This CDR3 is built from 13 residues. The DNA for the CDR3 is TGTGCCAGCACCCAGGGGGGTACCTACGAGCAGTACTTC. It specifies CASTQGGTYEQYF.

This sequence joins TRBV10-1 and TRBJ2-1; 8 bases line up with TRBD2. J gave up 2 bases and V 3 bases, and 9 bases lay outside the gene matches. CDR3 length: 17 residues. CDR1 WNHNN and CDR2 SYGVQD come from the germline V gene (reference sequence). This CDR3 reads CASSDRVRGAAYNEQFF. The CDR3 coding sequence is TGCGCCAGCAGTGACAGGGTGCGGGGGGCAGCCTACAATGAGCAGTTCTTC.

Details on this clone: The junction does not match germline at one end; this may be a read error. J is TRBJ1-1 and V is TRBV9; 7 bases agree with TRBD1. Germline CDR1 and CDR2: SGDLS and YYNGEE. The CDR3 consists of 10 residues. CDR3 sequence reads: CATGGQSVTF. The CDR3 bases are TGTGCCACCGGGGGACAGTCGGTGACTTTT. Combining the CDR3 with reference TRBV9 and TRBJ1-1 gives the whole variable domain DSGVTQTPKHLITATGQRVTLRCSPRSGDLSVYWYQQSLDQGLQFLIQYYNGEERAKGNILERFSAQQFPDLHSELNLSSLELGDSALYFCATGGQSVTFGQGTRLTVV.

A note on this clone: Other DNA sequences within the sample encode an identical CDR3. The chain carries TRBV19 and TRBJ2-3; the D gene is possibly TRBD2 (5 bases). V was pared by 1 base and J by 5 bases, with 10 bases between. The CDR3 is made up of 14 amino acids. Germline values: CDR1 LNHDA, CDR2 SQIVND (reference sequence). The CDR3 reads CASSIGTGRDTQYF. In DNA, the CDR3 is TGTGCCAGTAGTATAGGGACTGGGCGAGATACGCAGTATTTT.

V is TRBV2 and J is TRBJ1-1, with 8 bases fitting TRBD1. Germline V gene sequence: CDR1 SNHLY, CDR2 FYNNEI. V was pared by 3 bases and J by 6 bases, with 6 bases of the junction left unmatched. This CDR3 is 14 amino acids long. In nucleotides, the CDR3 is TGTGCCAGCAGTGATAGGACAGGGAGAGCTGAAGCTTTCTTT. It translates to CASSDRTGRAEAFF.

The chain links TRBV5-1 to TRBJ1-2; D is undetermined. The V and J ends lost 4 bases and 3 bases respectively, with 10 bases between them. Germline CDR1 is SGHRS and CDR2 is YFSETQ. This CDR3 has 13 residues. DNA of the CDR3: TGCGCCAGCAGCCCGGGAGGTCACTATGGCTACACCTTC. Residues: CASSPGGHYGYTF.

The chain has TRBV24-1 and TRBJ2-1, with D possibly matching TRBD2 (6 bases). V lost 8 bases to trimming and J lost 3 bases, with 19 bases between them. Germline V gene lookup returns CDR1 KGHDR and CDR2 SFDVKD. This CDR3 has 16 amino acids. CDR3 sequence: CATNGGDGRDYNEQFF. CDR3 bases: TGTGCCACCAACGGGGGTGACGGGAGAGACTACAATGAGCAGTTCTTC.

This clone was counted a few times. The chain has TRBV25-1 and TRBJ1-5; D is uncertain. Germline CDR1 and CDR2: MGHDK and SYGVNS. Trimming stripped 4 bases from V and 4 bases from J, with 11 bases between. The CDR3 runs to 14 residues. The CDR3: CASSGTAGNQPQHF. The DNA of the CDR3 is TGTGCCAGCAGTGGAACAGCGGGGAATCAGCCCCAGCATTTT.

This chain joins TRBV6-5 and TRBJ2-7; 7 bases align to TRBD1. J lost 0 bases, V lost 0 bases, and 5 bases had no gene match. Per the germline V gene, CDR1 is MNHEY and CDR2 is SVGAGI. CDR3 length: 16 amino acids. CDR3 sequence (DNA): TGTGCCAGCAGTTACTCCCCTGGGACAGTCTCCTACGAGCAGTACTTC. Residues: CASSYSPGTVSYEQYF.

The chain employs TRBV30 and TRBJ1-2; possibly TRBD1 for D (6 bases). Germline CDR1 reads GTSNPN; CDR2 reads SVGIG (reference sequence). This CDR3 has 15 amino acids. Deletions cut 0 bases from V and 3 bases from J, with 14 bases between. The CDR3 is CAWSVPRAGDYGYTF. CDR3 DNA sequence: TGTGCCTGGAGTGTGCCCAGGGCAGGGGACTATGGCTACACCTTC.

The chain combines TRBV5-1 with TRBJ1-2; D call uncertain. Germline V CDR1 and CDR2: SGHRS, YFSETQ. The length of the CDR3 is 14 residues. Trimming took off 1 base at V and 0 bases at J, with 7 bases between the two ends. The CDR3 here is CASSLSSTNYGYTF. Written as DNA, the CDR3 is TGCGCCAGCAGCTTGAGCTCCACTAACTATGGCTACACCTTC. The whole variable domain, remainder taken from reference TRBV5-1 and TRBJ1-2, is KAGVTQTPRYLIKTRGQQVTLSCSPISGHRSVSWYQQTPGQGLQFLFEYFSETQRNKGNFPGRFSGRQFSNSRSEMNVSTLELGDSALYLCASSLSSTNYGYTFGSGTRLTVV.